A single sample is the source of the 7 T cell receptor beta chains below, sequenced in a study of tumor-infiltrating lymphocytes in primary liver carcinoma. In addition to blood RNA drawn from unsorted whole blood, germline DNA was extracted. Total RNA amounting to approximately 460 ng was the source from which TCR beta cDNA was made with a constant-region primer. Three nested multiplex PCR rounds, a slightly modified ARM-PCR method, built the TCR beta libraries. Investigators reported that the first two PCR rounds, at 10 to 11 cycles each, used TRBV1-TRBV30 forward primers with a C-beta reverse primer. TCRdb re-derived calls from the multiplex PCR reads in MiXCR, one entry per CDR3 protein. In the table there are about 350,000 distinct CDR3 sequences, approximately 64% of which are singletons. Sequencing was carried out using peripheral blood. The receptors derive from a man in his forties or fifties with primary liver carcinoma and hepatitis B virus infection.

This rearrangement joins TRBV7-9 to TRBJ2-1, with TRBD2 as a possible D gene (5 bases). This CDR3 contains 13 residues. The V gene lost 0 bases and the J gene lost 10 bases, with 10 bases spanning the gap. Germline-derived CDR1 and CDR2 are SEHNR and FQNEAQ (reference sequence). The CDR3 loop reads CASSLARSGEQFF. The CDR3 nucleotides are TGTGCCAGCAGCTTAGCGCGGAGCGGCGAGCAGTTCTTC.

Of note for this clonotype: A much larger clonotype is one base distant, so this may be a read error. V usage is TRBV12-3 or TRBV12-4 and J usage is TRBJ1-5; D might be TRBD1 (5 bases). The CDR3 is made up of 13 amino acids. The CDR3 loop is CASRGPGKQPQHF. The CDR3 DNA sequence: TGTGCCAGCAGGGGGCCTGGCAAACAGCCCCAGCATTTT.

The CDR3 sequence: CASSLDHYDTEAFF. The CDR3, as DNA: TGTGCCAGCAGCTTAGATCACTATGACACTGAAGCTTTCTTT. V and J are TRBV11-3 and TRBJ1-1, with D unresolved. CDR3 size: 14 residues. Germline V gene lookup returns CDR1 SGHNT and CDR2 YENEEA. Trimming cost V 0 bases and J 3 bases, with 8 bases left between them.

This clonotype was picked up a small number of times. This may arise from a read error, as a much more abundant clone is one base away. The rearrangement joins TRBV30 to TRBJ2-3, with 12 nucleotides matching TRBD1. With V trimmed by 2 bases and J by 5 bases, 5 bases remained unmatched. Germline V lookup: CDR1 GTSNPN, CDR2 SVGIG (reference sequence). This CDR3 has 15 amino acids. CDR3 loop: CAWSHGTGGIDTQYF. The CDR3 DNA sequence: TGTGCCTGGAGTCACGGGACAGGGGGCATAGATACGCAGTATTTT.

In the case of this clonotype: This may be a read error: a much more frequent sequence differs by one nucleotide. J is TRBJ1-6 and V is TRBV4-1, with 8 bases identical to TRBD1. The V gene's germline CDR1 is MGHRA and CDR2 YSYEKL. The CDR3 is 16 residues long. Here the CDR3 reads CARSQLRTGYNSPLHF. Here the CDR3 DNA reads TGCGCCCGCAGCCAACTCCGGACAGGGTATAATTCACCCCTCCACTTT.

This clonotype was found many times. The chain carries TRBV10-3 and TRBJ2-2, with 7 bases lining up with TRBD1. The germline V gene has CDR1 ENHRY and CDR2 SYGVKD. V was clipped by 6 bases and J by 3 bases; unmatched bases: 4. The CDR3 has 14 residues. In nucleotides, the CDR3 is TGTGCCATCAGAAGGGACAGATACACCGGGGAGCTGTTTTTT. Its translation is CAIRRDRYTGELFF.

Of note for this clonotype: Its ends do not fully match the called genes, so a read error is possible. The V call is TRBV29-1, the J call TRBJ2-1; unclear D gene. The CDR3 runs 12 residues. Germline V gene sequence: CDR1 SQVTM, CDR2 ANQGSEA. The CDR3 region is CGVDRHAGEQFF. CDR3 bases: TGCGGCGTTGATCGGCATGCAGGTGAGCAGTTCTTC.